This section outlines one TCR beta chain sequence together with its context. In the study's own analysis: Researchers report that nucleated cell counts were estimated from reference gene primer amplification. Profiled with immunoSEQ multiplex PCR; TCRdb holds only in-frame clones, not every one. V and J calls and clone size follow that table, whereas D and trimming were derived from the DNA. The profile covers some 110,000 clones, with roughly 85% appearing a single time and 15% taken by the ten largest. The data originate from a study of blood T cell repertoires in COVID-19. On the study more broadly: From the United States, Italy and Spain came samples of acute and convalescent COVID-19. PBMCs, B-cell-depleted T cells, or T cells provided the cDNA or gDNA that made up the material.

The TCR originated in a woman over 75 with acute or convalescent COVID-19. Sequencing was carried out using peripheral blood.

CDR3 sequence: CASSGGVDQPQHF. CDR3 DNA sequence: TGTGCCAGCAGTGGGGGCGTAGATCAGCCCCAGCATTTT. V and J are TRBV7-2 and TRBJ1-5; perhaps TRBD1 as D (6 bases). The V end was cut by 6 bases, the J end by 5 bases, with 11 bases between. The CDR3 spans 13 residues. In germline, CDR1 is SGHTA, CDR2 FQGNSA.